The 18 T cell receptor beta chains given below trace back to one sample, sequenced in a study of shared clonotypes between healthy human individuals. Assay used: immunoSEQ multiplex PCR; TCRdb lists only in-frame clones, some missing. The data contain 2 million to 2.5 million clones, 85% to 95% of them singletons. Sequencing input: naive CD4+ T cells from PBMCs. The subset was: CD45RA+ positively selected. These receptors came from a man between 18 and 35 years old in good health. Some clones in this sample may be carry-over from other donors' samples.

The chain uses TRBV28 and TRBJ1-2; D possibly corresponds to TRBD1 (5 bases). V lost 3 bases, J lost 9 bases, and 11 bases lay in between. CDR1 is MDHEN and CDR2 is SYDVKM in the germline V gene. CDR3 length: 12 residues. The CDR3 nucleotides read TGTGCCAGCAGTTTGGCAGGGCGTAGCTACACCTTC. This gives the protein CASSLAGRSYTF.

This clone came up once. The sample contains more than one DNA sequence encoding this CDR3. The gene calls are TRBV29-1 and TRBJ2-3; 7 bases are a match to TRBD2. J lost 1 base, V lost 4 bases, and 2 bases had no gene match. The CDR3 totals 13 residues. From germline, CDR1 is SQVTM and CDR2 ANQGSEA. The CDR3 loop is CSVGSGRTDTQYF. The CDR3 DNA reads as TGCAGCGTTGGTAGCGGGCGCACAGATACGCAGTATTTT.

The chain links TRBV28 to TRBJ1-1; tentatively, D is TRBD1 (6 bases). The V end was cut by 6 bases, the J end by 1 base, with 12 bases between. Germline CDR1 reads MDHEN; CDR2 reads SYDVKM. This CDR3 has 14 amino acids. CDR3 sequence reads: CASRTRGRNTEAFF. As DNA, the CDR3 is TGTGCCAGCAGGACTAGGGGGAGGAACACTGAAGCTTTCTTT.

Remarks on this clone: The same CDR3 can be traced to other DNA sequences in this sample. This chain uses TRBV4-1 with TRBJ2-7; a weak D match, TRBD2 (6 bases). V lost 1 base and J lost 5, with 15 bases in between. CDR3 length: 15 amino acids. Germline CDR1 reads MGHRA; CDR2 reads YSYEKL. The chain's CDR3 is CASSQGIGRRDEQYF. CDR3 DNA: TGCGCCAGCAGCCAAGGGATTGGGAGGCGGGACGAGCAGTACTTC.

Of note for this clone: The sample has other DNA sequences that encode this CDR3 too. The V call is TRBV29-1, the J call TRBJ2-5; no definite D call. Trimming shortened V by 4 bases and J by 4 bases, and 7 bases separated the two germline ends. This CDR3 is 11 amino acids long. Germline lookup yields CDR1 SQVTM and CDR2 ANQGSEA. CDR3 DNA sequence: TGCAGCGTTGGGGAAAGAGAGACCCAGTACTTC. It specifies CSVGERETQYF.

The CDR3 DNA reads TGTGCCAGCAGTTCACTCTCCCTGGAGCAGTACTTC. This encodes CASSSLSLEQYF. The rearrangement joins TRBV28 to TRBJ2-5; D remains ambiguous. This CDR3 is 12 amino acids long. Germline values: CDR1 MDHEN, CDR2 SYDVKM. V was cut by 4 bases and J by 11 bases, with 14 bases left in between.

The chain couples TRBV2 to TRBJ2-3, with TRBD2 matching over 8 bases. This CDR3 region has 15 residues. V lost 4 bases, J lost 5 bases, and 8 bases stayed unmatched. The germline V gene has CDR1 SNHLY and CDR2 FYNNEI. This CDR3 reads CASSGLAGSVDTQYF. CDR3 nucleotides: TGTGCCAGCAGTGGGCTAGCGGGTAGTGTAGATACGCAGTATTTT.

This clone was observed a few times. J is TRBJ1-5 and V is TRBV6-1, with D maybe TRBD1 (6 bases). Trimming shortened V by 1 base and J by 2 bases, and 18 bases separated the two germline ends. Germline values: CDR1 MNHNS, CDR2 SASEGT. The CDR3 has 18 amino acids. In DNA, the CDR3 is TGTGCCAGCAGTGAAGAGGAGTGGGGGGCGCGAGGCAATCAGCCCCAGCATTTT. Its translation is CASSEEEWGARGNQPQHF.

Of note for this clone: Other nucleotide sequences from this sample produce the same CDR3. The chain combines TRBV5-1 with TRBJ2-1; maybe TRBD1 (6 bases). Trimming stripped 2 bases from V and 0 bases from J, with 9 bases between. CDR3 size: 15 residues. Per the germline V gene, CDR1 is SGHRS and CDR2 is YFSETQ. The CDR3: CASSLQGSSYNEQFF. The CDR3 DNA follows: TGCGCCAGCAGCTTACAGGGATCCTCCTACAATGAGCAGTTCTTC.

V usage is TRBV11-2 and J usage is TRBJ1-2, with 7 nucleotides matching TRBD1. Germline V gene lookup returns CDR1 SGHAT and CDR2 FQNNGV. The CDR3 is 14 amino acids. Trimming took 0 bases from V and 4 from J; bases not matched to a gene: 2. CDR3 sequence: CASSLDRTGYGYTF. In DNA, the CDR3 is TGTGCCAGCAGCTTAGATAGGACAGGCTATGGCTACACCTTC.

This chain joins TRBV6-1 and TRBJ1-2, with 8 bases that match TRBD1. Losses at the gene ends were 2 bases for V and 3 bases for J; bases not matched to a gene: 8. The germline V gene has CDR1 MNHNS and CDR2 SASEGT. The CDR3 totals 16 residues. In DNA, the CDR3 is TGTGCCAGCAGTGAAAGGACAGGGCGTGCTCACTATGGCTACACCTTC. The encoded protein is CASSERTGRAHYGYTF.

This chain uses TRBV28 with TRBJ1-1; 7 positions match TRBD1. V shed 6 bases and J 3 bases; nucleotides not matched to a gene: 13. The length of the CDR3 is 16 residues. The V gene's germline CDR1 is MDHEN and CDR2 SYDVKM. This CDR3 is CASSTTPGGGDTEAFF. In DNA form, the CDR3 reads TGTGCCAGCAGCACTACTCCAGGGGGGGGTGACACTGAAGCTTTCTTT.

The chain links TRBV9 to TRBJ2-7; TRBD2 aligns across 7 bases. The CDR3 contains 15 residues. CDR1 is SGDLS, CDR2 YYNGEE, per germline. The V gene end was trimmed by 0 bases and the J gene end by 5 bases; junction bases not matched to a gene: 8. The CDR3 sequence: CASSVEGGRGHEQYF. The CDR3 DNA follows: TGTGCCAGCAGCGTAGAGGGCGGGAGAGGCCACGAGCAGTACTTC.

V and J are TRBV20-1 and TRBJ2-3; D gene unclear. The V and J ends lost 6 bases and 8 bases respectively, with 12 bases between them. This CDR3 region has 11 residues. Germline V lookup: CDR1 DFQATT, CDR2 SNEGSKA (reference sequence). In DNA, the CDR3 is TGCAGTGCACCCCCGAGAGGTACGCAGTATTTT. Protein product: CSAPPRGTQYF.

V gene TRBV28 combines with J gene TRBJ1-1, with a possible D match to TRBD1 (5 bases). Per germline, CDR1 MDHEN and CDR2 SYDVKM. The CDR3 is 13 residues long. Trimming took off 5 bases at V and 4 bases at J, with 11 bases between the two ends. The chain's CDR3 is CASSPMGGTEAFF. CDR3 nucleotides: TGTGCCAGCAGTCCCATGGGGGGCACTGAAGCTTTCTTT.

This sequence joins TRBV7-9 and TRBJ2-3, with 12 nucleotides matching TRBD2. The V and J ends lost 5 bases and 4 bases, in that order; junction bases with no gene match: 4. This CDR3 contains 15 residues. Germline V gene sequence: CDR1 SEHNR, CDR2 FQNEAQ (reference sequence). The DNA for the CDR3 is TGTGCCAGCAGCACCCTAGCGGGAGGGGCAGATACGCAGTATTTT. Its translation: CASSTLAGGADTQYF.

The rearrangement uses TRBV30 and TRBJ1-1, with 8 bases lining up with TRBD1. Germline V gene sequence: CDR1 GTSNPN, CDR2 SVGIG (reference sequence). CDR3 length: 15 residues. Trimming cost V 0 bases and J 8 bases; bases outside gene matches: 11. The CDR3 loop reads CAWSVAPTGVGEAFF. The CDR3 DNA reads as TGTGCCTGGAGTGTAGCCCCGACAGGGGTAGGGGAAGCTTTCTTT.

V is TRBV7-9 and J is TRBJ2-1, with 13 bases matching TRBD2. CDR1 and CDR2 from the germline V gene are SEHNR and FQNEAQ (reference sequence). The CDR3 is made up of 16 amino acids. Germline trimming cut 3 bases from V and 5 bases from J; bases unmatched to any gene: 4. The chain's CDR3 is CASSFRLAGGNNEQFF. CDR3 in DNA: TGTGCCAGCAGCTTCCGACTAGCGGGAGGTAACAATGAGCAGTTCTTC.